This TCR beta chain was sequenced during a study of blood T cell repertoires in COVID-19. Whole-study context: Samples came from the United States, Italy and Spain, spanning acute and convalescent COVID-19.

With V trimmed by 8 bases and J by 2 bases, 6 bases remained unmatched. The CDR3 totals 15 residues. Germline loops: CDR1 SNHLY, CDR2 FYNNEI. TCRdb's table, derived via immunoSEQ multiplex PCR, lists solely in-frame clones and lacks some. This table holds 200,000 to 250,000 clones, about 90% found once. This TCR came from a woman in her fifties or sixties with acute or convalescent COVID-19. The sample taken for sequencing was peripheral blood. This chain joins TRBV2 and TRBJ2-3; 11 nucleotides align to TRBD2. The CDR3 spells CASGPTSGATDTQYF. The CDR3 DNA reads TGTGCCAGCGGCCCGACTAGCGGGGCCACAGATACGCAGTATTTT. The full variable domain, completed using reference TRBV2 and TRBJ2-3, is EPEVTQTPSHQVTQMGQEVILRCVPISNHLYFYWYRQILGQKVEFLVSFYNNEISEKSEIFDDQFSVERPDGSNFTLKIRSTKLEDSAMYFCASGPTSGATDTQYFGPGTRLTVL.